The sequence of this T cell receptor (beta chain) was determined in a study of prognosis after radiotherapy for stage I lung cancer. Study in general: Medical inoperability was considered to apply to all enrolled non-small cell lung cancer patients. Enrolled patients (approximately 13 men, roughly six women) had a median age of about 70 years and an age range of about 50 to 85 years.

The study amplified the TCR beta CDR3 region from genomic DNA. This amplification was carried out by two rounds of multiplex PCR. Round one of PCR was performed, and it used primers specific to each TRBV and TRBJ gene. TCRdb used MiXCR to reprocess the multiplex PCR reads, holding one entry per CDR3 protein. Here the sample spans approximately 15,000 distinct CDR3 sequences, about 43% being singletons. The CDR3 is made up of 14 amino acids. CDR1 and CDR2 from the germline V gene are DFQATT and SNEGSKA (reference sequence). The J segment lost 9 bases and the V segment lost 2 bases, leaving 6 bases of the junction unmatched. Peripheral blood samples of about 6 milliliters were drawn at each of two time points. At least ten counts were recorded for this clonotype.

The sequencing here drew on PBMCs, taken before or after stereotactic body radiation therapy (not recorded which). The TCR sequence derives from a donor of 50 years or more with non-small cell lung cancer. The chain is built from TRBV20-1 and TRBJ1-6; 8 bases agree with TRBD1. The CDR3: CSARPGGEGSPLHF. Written as DNA, the CDR3 is TGCAGTGCTAGACCAGGGGGCGAGGGTTCACCCCTCCACTTT.